These T cell receptor beta chains were read from a single sample in a study of CD8 T cells in ankylosing spondylitis. TCRdb re-called the 5' RACE reads through MiXCR, storing one row per CDR3 protein. This table has about 540,000 distinct CDR3 sequences, roughly 13% appearing once. Sequenced input: blood, either unsorted or a sorted T cell fraction (not recorded which). Receptor source: a male donor with ankylosing spondylitis. CDR3s include the opening cysteine and the closing phenylalanine or tryptophan. The D gene is left open where the match is weak. The size field is filled for only some rows; it gives once, few, many or a size class.

D,size,J,V,DNA,CDR3
NA,NA,TRBJ2-7,TRBV2,TGTGCCAGCAGTCGCATCACGGGACTTAGCTACGAGCAGTACTTC,CASSRITGLSYEQYF
NA,NA,TRBJ2-7,TRBV20-1,TGCAGTGCTAGAGTTTCACAGGGTGGGTACGAGCAGTACTTC,CSARVSQGGYEQYF
TRBD1,NA,TRBJ2-5,TRBV4-2,TGTGCCAGCAGCCAAACAACGGGACAGGCTTATTTC,CASSQTTGQAYF
TRBD2,few,TRBJ2-3,TRBV12-3/TRBV12-4,TGTGCCAGCAGTTTAGGGACTAGCGGGAGGTTGTCAGATACGCAGTATTTT,CASSLGTSGRLSDTQYF
NA,NA,TRBJ2-1,TRBV12-3/TRBV12-4,TGTGCCAGCAGTTTAAATGGAGGTTGGTTCTTC,CASSLNGGWFF
NA,NA,TRBJ2-3,TRBV5-5,TGTGCCAGCAGCCTGGTAACGCCGGGCACAGATACGCAGTATTTT,CASSLVTPGTDTQYF
NA,many,TRBJ1-5,TRBV7-9,TGTGCCAGCAGCTTAGGAAGGGACAATCAGCCCCAGCATTTT,CASSLGRDNQPQHF
NA,NA,TRBJ2-1,TRBV5-1,TGCGCCAGCAGCTTGGCCGTACTAATATTCAATGAGCAGTCCTTC,CASSLAVLIFNEQSF
NA,few,TRBJ2-7,TRBV7-2,TGTGCCAGCAGCCCTGCTGGGGGTTATAACTCCTACGAGCAGTACTTC,CASSPAGGYNSYEQYF
NA,few,TRBJ2-7,TRBV4-2,TGTGCCAGCAGCCAAGATGGGCAGGCTGGGCAGTACTTC,CASSQDGQAGQYF
TRBD2,NA,TRBJ2-7,TRBV12-3/TRBV12-4,TGTGCCAGCAGTTTTGGGCTAGCGGACTTCTACGAGCAGTACTTC,CASSFGLADFYEQYF
NA,NA,TRBJ2-2,TRBV24-1,TGTGCCACCAGTGACGAGACAGGGACTCCCGGGGAGCTGTTTTTT,CATSDETGTPGELFF
NA,few,TRBJ1-2,TRBV29-1,TGCAGCGTTACCCTTCGCTTGGGTGGCTACACCTTC,CSVTLRLGGYTF
NA,NA,TRBJ1-2,TRBV12-3/TRBV12-4,TGTGCCAGCAGTCCCGGGACATCTGGCCCCTATGGCTACACCTTC,CASSPGTSGPYGYTF
NA,NA,TRBJ2-1,TRBV7-8,TGTGCCAGCAGCCGGGGCCCGGGGCGATCCTACAATGAGCAGTTCTTC,CASSRGPGRSYNEQFF
NA,many,TRBJ2-3,TRBV12-3/TRBV12-4,TGTGCCAGCAGTTTTCAGGGGCTCCTAGCAGATACGCAGTATTTT,CASSFQGLLADTQYF
NA,NA,TRBJ2-1,TRBV7-9,TGTGCCAGCAGCTTGCGGGACAGTATACACAATGAGCAGTTCTTC,CASSLRDSIHNEQFF
TRBD2,NA,TRBJ2-1,TRBV3-1,TGTGCCAGCAGCCCCAAGGGGAGCGGGAGGTCTATTAATGAGCAGTTCTTC,CASSPKGSGRSINEQFF
NA,few,TRBJ2-5,TRBV12-3/TRBV12-4,TGTGCCAGCGTCGGGAATTCAGAGACCCAGTACTTC,CASVGNSETQYF
NA,NA,TRBJ2-7,TRBV20-1,TGCAGTGCTAGGAATCAGGGCAGGAACGAGCAGTACTTC,CSARNQGRNEQYF
TRBD2,few,TRBJ2-3,TRBV20-1,TGCAGTGCTAGGTGGCTAGCGGGAGGAGATACGCAGTATTTT,CSARWLAGGDTQYF
NA,NA,TRBJ1-1,TRBV9,TGTGCCAGCAGCGTAGCTCCTCAGGGATGGGACACTGAAGCTTTCTTT,CASSVAPQGWDTEAFF
NA,NA,TRBJ2-1,TRBV5-1,TGCGCCAGCAATGGGGGCGGGGGCTCCTACAATGAGCAGTTCTTC,CASNGGGGSYNEQFF
TRBD1,NA,TRBJ1-3,TRBV2,TGTGCCAGCACCGGGACAGGGGGAACTAACTCTGGAAACACCATATATTTT,CASTGTGGTNSGNTIYF
NA,NA,TRBJ1-4,TRBV10-3,TGTGCCATCAGCGGGGGGGAGGAAAAACTGTTTTTT,CAISGGEEKLFF
NA,NA,TRBJ1-1,TRBV29-1,TGCAGCGTTGAAAGAGGCGTTAACACTGAAGCTTTCTTT,CSVERGVNTEAFF
TRBD2,many,TRBJ2-1,TRBV9,TGTGCCAGCAGCGTAGGTGGAGGGACTAACCTTTACAATGAGCAGTTCTTC,CASSVGGGTNLYNEQFF
NA,many,TRBJ1-3,TRBV15,TGTGCCACCAGCAGAGATATATCCTCTGGAAACACCATATATTTT,CATSRDISSGNTIYF
TRBD2,many,TRBJ2-1,TRBV12-3/TRBV12-4,TGTGCCAGCAGTTTTTCGGGAGGGCCCACTGAGCAGTTCTTC,CASSFSGGPTEQFF
NA,NA,TRBJ1-3,TRBV12-3/TRBV12-4,TGTGCCAGCAGTTTCGTCAGCTCTGGAAACACCATATATTTT,CASSFVSSGNTIYF
TRBD1,few,TRBJ1-3,TRBV20-1,TGCAGTGCTAGAGATAACCGGGACAGGGCTGTGAGAAACACCATATATTTT,CSARDNRDRAVRNTIYF
NA,NA,TRBJ2-5,TRBV24-1,TGTGCCACCAGTGATTTGCCCCGAGCGCGAGACTACCAAGAGACCCAGTACTTC,CATSDLPRARDYQETQYF
NA,NA,TRBJ1-1,TRBV12-3/TRBV12-4,TGTGCCAGCAGCCGGGGGCCTCACTCGGGGCCGAGCACTGAAGCTTTCTTT,CASSRGPHSGPSTEAFF
TRBD2,many,TRBJ2-1,TRBV7-2,TGTGCCAGCAGCTTAGAACTAGCGACCTACAATGAGCAGTTCTTC,CASSLELATYNEQFF
NA,once,TRBJ1-5,TRBV9,TGTGCCAGCAGCCCTAGTGGGGGGGCCAATCAGCCCCAGCATTTT,CASSPSGGANQPQHF
NA,NA,TRBJ1-2,TRBV29-1,TGCAGCGTTGAGGTCCAGGCTATATTTGGAGGCTACACCTTC,CSVEVQAIFGGYTF
NA,few,TRBJ2-3,TRBV18,TGTGCCAGCTCACCACTACAGGGTGTCACAGATACGCAGTATTTT,CASSPLQGVTDTQYF
TRBD1,NA,TRBJ2-7,TRBV7-9,TGTGCCAGCAGCTTAACGCCGGACAGGACCAACTACGAGCAGTACTTC,CASSLTPDRTNYEQYF
NA,NA,TRBJ1-1,TRBV6-1,TGTGCCAGCAGTGAAGTTCCCGGGAACACTGAAGCTTTCTTT,CASSEVPGNTEAFF
TRBD2,many,TRBJ2-1,TRBV29-1,TGCAGCGTTGCTAGCGGGAGGGCCGCTGAGCAGTTCTTC,CSVASGRAAEQFF
TRBD1,NA,TRBJ2-5,TRBV5-1,TGCGCCAGCAGCCGCTGGACAGGGTTAGAAGAGACCCAGTACTTC,CASSRWTGLEETQYF
TRBD2,NA,TRBJ2-2,TRBV6-1,TGTGCCAGCAGGACCTATAGCGGGAGAGACACCGGGGAGCTGTTTTTT,CASRTYSGRDTGELFF
NA,few,TRBJ2-4,TRBV10-1,TGCGCCACCAGCTCAGGTCAAAACATTCAGTACTTC,CATSSGQNIQYF
NA,NA,TRBJ2-2,TRBV3-1,TGTGCCAGCAGCCAAGATCTGGCGTTCACAGTGGAAACCGGGGAGCTGTTTTTT,CASSQDLAFTVETGELFF
TRBD1,few,TRBJ1-4,TRBV7-2,TGTGCCAGCAGCTTTAGAGGGCGTCCAGGGGGGAGAGAAAAACTGTTTTTT,CASSFRGRPGGREKLFF
NA,few,TRBJ2-3,TRBV12-3/TRBV12-4,TGTGCCAGCAGTTTGTCGGCGGCTAGCACAGATACGCAGTATTTT,CASSLSAASTDTQYF
TRBD1,NA,TRBJ2-1,TRBV3-1,TGTGCCAGCAGCCACTTCGGGACAGCCTACAATGAGCAGTTCTTC,CASSHFGTAYNEQFF
NA,many,TRBJ1-4,TRBV5-1,TGCGCCAGCAGCCCCTTGGCAGGCATCGGAGAAAAACTGTTTTTT,CASSPLAGIGEKLFF